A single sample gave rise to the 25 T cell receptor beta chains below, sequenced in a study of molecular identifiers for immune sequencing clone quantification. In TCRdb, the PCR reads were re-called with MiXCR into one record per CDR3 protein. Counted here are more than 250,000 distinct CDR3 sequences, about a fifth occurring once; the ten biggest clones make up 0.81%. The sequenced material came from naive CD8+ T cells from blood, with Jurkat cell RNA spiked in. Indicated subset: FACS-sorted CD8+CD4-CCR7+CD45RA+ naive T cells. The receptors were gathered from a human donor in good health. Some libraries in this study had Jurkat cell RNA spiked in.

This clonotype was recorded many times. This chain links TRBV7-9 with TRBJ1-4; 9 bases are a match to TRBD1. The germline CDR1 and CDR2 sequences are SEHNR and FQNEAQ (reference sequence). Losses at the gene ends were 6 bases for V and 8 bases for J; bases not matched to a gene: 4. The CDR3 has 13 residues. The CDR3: CASRGTGKEKLFF. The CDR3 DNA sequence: TGTGCCAGCAGGGGGACAGGGAAGGAAAAACTGTTTTTT.

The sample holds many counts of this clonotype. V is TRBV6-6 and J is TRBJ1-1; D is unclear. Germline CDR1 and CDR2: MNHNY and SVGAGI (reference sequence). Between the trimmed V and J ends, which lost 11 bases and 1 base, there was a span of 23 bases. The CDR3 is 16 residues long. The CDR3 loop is CAASETGIRTNTEAFF. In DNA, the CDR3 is TGTGCCGCTTCGGAAACGGGGATTCGGACGAACACTGAAGCTTTCTTT.

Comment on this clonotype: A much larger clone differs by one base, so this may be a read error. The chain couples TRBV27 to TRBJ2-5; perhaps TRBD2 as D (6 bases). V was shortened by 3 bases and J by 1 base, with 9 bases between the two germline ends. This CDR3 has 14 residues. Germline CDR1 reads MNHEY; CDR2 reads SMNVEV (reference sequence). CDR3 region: CASSLRGPQETQYF. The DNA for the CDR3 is TGTGCCAGCAGTTTGCGGGGACCCCAAGAGACCCAGTACTTC.

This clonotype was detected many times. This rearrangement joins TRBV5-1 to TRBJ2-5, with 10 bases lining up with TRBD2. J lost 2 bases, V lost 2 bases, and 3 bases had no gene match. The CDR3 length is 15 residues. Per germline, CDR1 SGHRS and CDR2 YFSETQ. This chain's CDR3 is CASSFASGGQETQYF. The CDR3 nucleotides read TGCGCCAGCAGCTTTGCTAGCGGGGGTCAAGAGACCCAGTACTTC. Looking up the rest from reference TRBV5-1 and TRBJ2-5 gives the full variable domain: KAGVTQTPRYLIKTRGQQVTLSCSPISGHRSVSWYQQTPGQGLQFLFEYFSETQRNKGNFPGRFSGRQFSNSRSEMNVSTLELGDSALYLCASSFASGGQETQYFGPGTRLLVL.

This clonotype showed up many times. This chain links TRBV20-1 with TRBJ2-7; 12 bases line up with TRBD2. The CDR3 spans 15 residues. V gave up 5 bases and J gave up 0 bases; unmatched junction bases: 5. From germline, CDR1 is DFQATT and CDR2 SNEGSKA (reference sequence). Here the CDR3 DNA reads TGCAGTGCTTGGCCTAGCGGGAGGGCCTCCTACGAGCAGTACTTC. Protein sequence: CSAWPSGRASYEQYF.

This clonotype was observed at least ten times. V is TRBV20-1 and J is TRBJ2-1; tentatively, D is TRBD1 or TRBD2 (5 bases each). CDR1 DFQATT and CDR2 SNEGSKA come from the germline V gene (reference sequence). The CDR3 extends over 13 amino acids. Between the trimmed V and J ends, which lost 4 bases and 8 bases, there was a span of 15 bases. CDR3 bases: TGCAGTGCTACCGGGACCCCGGGGTATGAGCAGTTCTTC. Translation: CSATGTPGYEQFF.

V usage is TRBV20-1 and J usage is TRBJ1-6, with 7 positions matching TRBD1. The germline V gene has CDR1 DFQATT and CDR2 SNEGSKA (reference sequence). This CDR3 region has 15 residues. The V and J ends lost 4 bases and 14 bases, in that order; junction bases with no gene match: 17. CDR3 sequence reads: CSATEWTGGLISLHF. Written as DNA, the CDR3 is TGCAGTGCTACAGAATGGACAGGCGGGTTGATATCCCTCCACTTT.

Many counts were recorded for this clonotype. Here the CDR3 reads CASSFRLGAEETQYF. The CDR3 DNA reads as TGTGCCAGCAGCTTCCGCCTGGGGGCGGAAGAGACCCAGTACTTC. This sequence joins TRBV7-9 and TRBJ2-5; tentative D call: TRBD1 (6 bases). Trimming removed 3 bases from V and 3 bases from J, with 14 bases in between. In germline, CDR1 is SEHNR, CDR2 FQNEAQ (reference sequence). The CDR3 consists of 15 residues.

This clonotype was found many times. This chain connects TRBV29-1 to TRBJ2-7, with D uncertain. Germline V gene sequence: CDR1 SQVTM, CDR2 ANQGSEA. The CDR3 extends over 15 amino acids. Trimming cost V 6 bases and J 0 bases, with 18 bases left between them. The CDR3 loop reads CSVTAPQSSSYEQYF. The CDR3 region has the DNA TGCAGCGTCACGGCTCCGCAGAGCAGCTCCTACGAGCAGTACTTC.

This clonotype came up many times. CDR3 in DNA: TGTGCCTGGAGTGTCGGTCAGAACTACGAGCAGTACTTC. Protein: CAWSVGQNYEQYF. J is TRBJ2-7 and V is TRBV30, with no clear D. The germline V gene encodes CDR1 GTSNPN and CDR2 SVGIG (reference sequence). This CDR3 has 13 amino acids. Trimming pared 0 bases from V and 3 bases from J, leaving 9 bases between.

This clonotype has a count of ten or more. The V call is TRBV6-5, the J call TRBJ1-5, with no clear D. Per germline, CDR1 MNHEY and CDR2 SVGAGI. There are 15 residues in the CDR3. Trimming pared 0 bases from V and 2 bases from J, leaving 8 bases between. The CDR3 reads CASSYSARGNQPQHF. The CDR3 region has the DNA TGTGCCAGCAGTTACTCCGCACGGGGCAATCAGCCCCAGCATTTT.

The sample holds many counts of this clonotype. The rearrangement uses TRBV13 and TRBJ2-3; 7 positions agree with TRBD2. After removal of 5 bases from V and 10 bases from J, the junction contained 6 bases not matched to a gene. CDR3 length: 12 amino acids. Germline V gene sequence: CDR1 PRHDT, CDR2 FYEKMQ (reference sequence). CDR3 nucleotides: TGTGCCAGCAGCACAGGCCGGGGGGCGCAGTATTTT. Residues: CASSTGRGAQYF. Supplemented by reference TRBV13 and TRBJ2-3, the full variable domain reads AAGVIQSPRHLIKEKRETATLKCYPIPRHDTVYWYQQGPGQDPQFLISFYEKMQSDKGSIPDRFSAQQFSDYHSELNMSSLELGDSALYFCASSTGRGAQYFGPGTRLTVL.

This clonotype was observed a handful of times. The CDR3: CAIRGGANTEAFF. CDR3 nucleotides: TGTGCCATCCGGGGGGGCGCGAACACTGAAGCTTTCTTT. The chain is built from TRBV10-3 and TRBJ1-1; D possibly corresponds to TRBD1 (6 bases). There are 13 residues in the CDR3. V lost 8 bases and J 1 base, leaving 11 bases between the germline ends. Germline CDR1 ENHRY, CDR2 SYGVKD.

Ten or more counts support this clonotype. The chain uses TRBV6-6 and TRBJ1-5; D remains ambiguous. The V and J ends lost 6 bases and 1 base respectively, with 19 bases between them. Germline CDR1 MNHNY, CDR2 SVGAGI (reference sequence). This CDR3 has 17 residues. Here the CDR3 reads CASSRTFWGSSNQPQHF. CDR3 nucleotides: TGTGCCAGCAGCAGAACATTTTGGGGTTCCAGCAATCAGCCCCAGCATTTT.

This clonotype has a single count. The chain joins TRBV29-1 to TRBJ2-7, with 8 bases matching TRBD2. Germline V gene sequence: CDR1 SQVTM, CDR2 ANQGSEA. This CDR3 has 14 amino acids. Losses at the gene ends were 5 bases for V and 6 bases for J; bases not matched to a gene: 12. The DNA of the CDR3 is TGCAGCGTTCTCACGGGGGGGAACGGTGCCGAGCAGTACTTC. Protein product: CSVLTGGNGAEQYF.

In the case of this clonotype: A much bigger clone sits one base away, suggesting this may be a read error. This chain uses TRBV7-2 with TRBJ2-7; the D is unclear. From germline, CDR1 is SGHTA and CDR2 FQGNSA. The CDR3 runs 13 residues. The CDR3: CANSSVPLREQYF. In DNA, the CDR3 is TGTGCCAACAGCTCCGTCCCTTTACGCGAGCAGTACTTC.

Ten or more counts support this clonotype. In nucleotides, the CDR3 is TGTGCCAGCAGCGTAGGGAGCAATCAGCCCCAGCATTTT. This gives the protein CASSVGSNQPQHF. This sequence joins TRBV9 and TRBJ1-5; D gene unclear. The CDR3 is made up of 13 amino acids. Trimming removed 0 bases at V and 1 base at J, with 2 bases between. The germline CDR1 and CDR2 sequences are SGDLS and YYNGEE.

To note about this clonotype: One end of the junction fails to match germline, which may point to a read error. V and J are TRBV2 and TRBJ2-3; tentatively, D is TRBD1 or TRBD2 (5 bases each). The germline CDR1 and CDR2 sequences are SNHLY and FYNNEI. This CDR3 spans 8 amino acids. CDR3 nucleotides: TGTGCCAGCACCCTGGGGGATTTT. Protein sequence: CASTLGDF.

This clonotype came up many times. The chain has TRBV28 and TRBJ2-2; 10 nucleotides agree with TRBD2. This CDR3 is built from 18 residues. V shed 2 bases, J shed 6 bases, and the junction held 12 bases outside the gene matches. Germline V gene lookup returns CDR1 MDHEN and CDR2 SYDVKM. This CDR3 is CASSLRLAGASGSGELFF. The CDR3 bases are TGTGCCAGCAGTTTACGGCTAGCGGGAGCATCAGGGTCCGGGGAGCTGTTTTTT. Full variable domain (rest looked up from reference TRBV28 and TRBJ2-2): DVKVTQSSRYLVKRTGEKVFLECVQDMDHENMFWYRQDPGLGLRLIYFSYDVKMKEKGDIPEGYSVSREKKERFSLILESASTNQTSMYLCASSLRLAGASGSGELFFGEGSRLTVL.

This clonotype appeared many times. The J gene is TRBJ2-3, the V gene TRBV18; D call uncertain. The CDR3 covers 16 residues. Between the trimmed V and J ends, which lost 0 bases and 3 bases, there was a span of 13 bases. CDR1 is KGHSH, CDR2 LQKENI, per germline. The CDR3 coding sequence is TGTGCCAGCTCACCACCGCCCCTTGGTCGAACAGATACGCAGTATTTT. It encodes CASSPPPLGRTDTQYF.

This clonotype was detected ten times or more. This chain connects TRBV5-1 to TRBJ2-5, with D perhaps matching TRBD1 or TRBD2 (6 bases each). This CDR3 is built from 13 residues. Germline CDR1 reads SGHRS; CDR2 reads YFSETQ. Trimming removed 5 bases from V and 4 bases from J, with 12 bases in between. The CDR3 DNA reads TGCGCCAGCAGACTAGGAGGGGGAGAGACCCAGTACTTC. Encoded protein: CASRLGGGETQYF. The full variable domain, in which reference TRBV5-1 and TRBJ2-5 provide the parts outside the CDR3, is KAGVTQTPRYLIKTRGQQVTLSCSPISGHRSVSWYQQTPGQGLQFLFEYFSETQRNKGNFPGRFSGRQFSNSRSEMNVSTLELGDSALYLCASRLGGGETQYFGPGTRLLVL.

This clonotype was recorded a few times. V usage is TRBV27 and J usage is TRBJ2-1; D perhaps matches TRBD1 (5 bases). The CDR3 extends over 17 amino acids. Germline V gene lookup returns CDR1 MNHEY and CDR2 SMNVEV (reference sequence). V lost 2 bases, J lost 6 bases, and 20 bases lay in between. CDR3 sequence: CASSLVVGFGAINEQFF. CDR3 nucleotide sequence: TGTGCCAGCAGTTTAGTGGTCGGCTTTGGGGCTATCAATGAGCAGTTCTTC.

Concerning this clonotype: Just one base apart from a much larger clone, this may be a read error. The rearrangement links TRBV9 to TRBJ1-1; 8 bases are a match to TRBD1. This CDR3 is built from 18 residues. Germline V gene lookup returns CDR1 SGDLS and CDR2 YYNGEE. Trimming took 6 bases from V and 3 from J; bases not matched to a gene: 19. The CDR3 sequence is CASNPRGQGLNRDTEAFF. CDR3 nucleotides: TGTGCCAGCAACCCCCGTGGACAGGGCCTTAACCGGGACACTGAAGCTTTCTTT.

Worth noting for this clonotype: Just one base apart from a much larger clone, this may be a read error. CDR3 nucleotides: TGTGCCAGCAGCTACCTGAGTGGCGCAGATACGCAGTATTTT. Residues: CASSYLSGADTQYF. The V and J genes are TRBV14 and TRBJ2-3; unclear D gene. V was trimmed by 5 bases and J by 4 bases, leaving 13 bases between them. The CDR3 loop spans 14 amino acids. The V gene's germline CDR1 is SGHDN and CDR2 FVKESK.

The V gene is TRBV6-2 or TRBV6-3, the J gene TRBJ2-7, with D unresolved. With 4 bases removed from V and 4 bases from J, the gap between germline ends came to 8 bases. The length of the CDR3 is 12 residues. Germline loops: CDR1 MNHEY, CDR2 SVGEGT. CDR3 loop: CASSFNLYEQYF. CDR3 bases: TGTGCCAGCAGTTTCAACTTATACGAGCAGTACTTC.